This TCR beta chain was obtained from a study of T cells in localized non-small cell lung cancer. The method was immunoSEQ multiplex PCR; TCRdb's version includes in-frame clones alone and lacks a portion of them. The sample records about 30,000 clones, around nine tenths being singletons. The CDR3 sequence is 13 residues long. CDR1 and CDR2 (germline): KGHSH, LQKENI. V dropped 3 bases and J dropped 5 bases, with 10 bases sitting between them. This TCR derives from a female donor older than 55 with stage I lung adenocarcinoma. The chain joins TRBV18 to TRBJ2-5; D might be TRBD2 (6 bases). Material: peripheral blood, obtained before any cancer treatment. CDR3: CASSPEGRETQYF. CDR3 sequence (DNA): TGTGCCAGCTCACCCGAGGGGAGGGAGACCCAGTACTTC.